This entry lists 8 T cell receptor beta chains sequenced from one sample in a study of T cells after yellow fever vaccination. TCRdb re-derived calls from the 5' RACE reads in MiXCR, one entry per CDR3 protein. The data contain some 500,000 distinct CDR3 sequences, 13% of them seen just once; the ten biggest clones take up 11% to 15%. This sample comprised PBMCs, obtained on the day of the yellow fever booster vaccination. The receptor source for this set is a man aged 30 to 39 who received the YFV17D yellow fever vaccine.

This clonotype was recorded a few times. This rearrangement joins TRBV7-9 to TRBJ2-3; tentative D call: TRBD2 (6 bases). Germline V CDR1 and CDR2: SEHNR, FQNEAQ (reference sequence). Deletions cut 7 bases from V and 0 bases from J, with 17 bases between. The CDR3 sequence is 16 residues long. DNA of the CDR3: TGTGCCAGCACCGGGAGTGGAACAACCAGCACAGATACGCAGTATTTT. It translates to CASTGSGTTSTDTQYF.

The J gene is TRBJ2-7, the V gene TRBV6-2 or TRBV6-3; 8 bases align to TRBD1. The germline V gene encodes CDR1 MNHEY and CDR2 SVGEGT. V gave up 5 bases and J gave up 7 bases; unmatched junction bases: 10. This CDR3 has 14 residues. CDR3: CASSVRDRLWEQYF. CDR3 in DNA: TGTGCCAGCAGTGTCCGGGACAGGCTATGGGAGCAGTACTTC.

V usage is TRBV7-9 and J usage is TRBJ2-1; TRBD2 agrees at 7 bases. With V trimmed by 5 bases and J by 1 base, 5 bases remained unmatched. The CDR3 loop spans 15 amino acids. Germline V gives CDR1 SEHNR, CDR2 FQNEAQ (reference sequence). CDR3 DNA sequence: TGTGCCAGCAGCGTCGGACTAGTTTCCTACAATGAGCAGTTCTTC. Translation: CASSVGLVSYNEQFF.

The chain joins TRBV20-1 to TRBJ2-1; 10 bases match TRBD2. Germline V gene data show CDR1 as DFQATT and CDR2 as SNEGSKA (reference sequence). After removal of 6 bases from V and 5 bases from J, the junction contained 10 bases not matched to a gene. This CDR3 spans 15 amino acids. The CDR3 DNA is TGCAGTGCCAATGACGGACTAGCGGTAAACAATGAGCAGTTCTTC. Protein: CSANDGLAVNNEQFF.

This chain links TRBV5-1 with TRBJ2-3; TRBD2 matches at 12 bases. The CDR3 is made up of 18 amino acids. Per the germline V gene, CDR1 is SGHRS and CDR2 is YFSETQ. V gave up 0 bases and J gave up 3 bases; unmatched junction bases: 8. CDR3 protein: CASSLARASGRATDTQYF. The CDR3 bases are TGCGCCAGCAGCTTGGCCCGGGCTAGCGGGAGGGCAACAGATACGCAGTATTTT. Together with reference TRBV5-1 and TRBJ2-3, the CDR3 gives the full variable domain: KAGVTQTPRYLIKTRGQQVTLSCSPISGHRSVSWYQQTPGQGLQFLFEYFSETQRNKGNFPGRFSGRQFSNSRSEMNVSTLELGDSALYLCASSLARASGRATDTQYFGPGTRLTVL.

This clonotype was counted a few times. The J gene is TRBJ2-4, the V gene TRBV9, with 7 bases identical to TRBD2. V trimming: 0 bases; J trimming: 8 bases; junction bases outside the gene matches: 5. This CDR3 comprises 14 residues. The germline V gene encodes CDR1 SGDLS and CDR2 YYNGEE. Here the CDR3 reads CASSVAGRGHIQYF. The CDR3, as DNA: TGTGCCAGCAGCGTAGCTGGGAGGGGACACATTCAGTACTTC.

This clonotype came up a few times. CDR3 DNA sequence: TGCAGCGTTCGTCCTGGCCTCGACCGGGTAGCCAAAAACATTCAGTACTTC. This translates into CSVRPGLDRVAKNIQYF. The rearrangement links TRBV29-1 to TRBJ2-4, with D unresolved. The CDR3 loop spans 17 amino acids. Trimming left V 5 bases short and J 0 bases short, with 20 bases between. Germline V gives CDR1 SQVTM, CDR2 ANQGSEA.

V is TRBV2 and J is TRBJ2-1, with TRBD2 matching over 10 bases. Germline values: CDR1 SNHLY, CDR2 FYNNEI. The CDR3 spans 15 residues. The CDR3 DNA reads as TGTGCTCGGCGGAGGAGCGGGGGGGGGTACAATGAGCAGTTCTTC. Protein: CARRRSGGGYNEQFF.